This record covers a single T cell receptor beta chain. The antigen it binds to is not known. No base quality information exists; no much larger clone differs at one position. The data were taken from a study of OX40 agonist ivuxolimab in advanced cancers. As for the study more broadly: The costimulatory receptor OX40 (CD134) was targeted by ivuxolimab, a fully human IgG2 agonistic monoclonal antibody. Intravenous ivuxolimab was administered to patients every 2 weeks at six dose levels: 0.01, 0.1, 0.3, 1.5, 3 and 10 mg/kg. Of the approximately 50 patients in dose escalation, about 20 had hepatocellular carcinoma, some 15 had melanoma, 9 had renal cell carcinoma and 9 had head and neck cancer. A male proportion of roughly 85% and a mean age of around 60 years, ranging from about 23 to 79, were recorded for the dose-escalation cohort. Patients were allowed to have had prior anti-PD-1, anti-PD-L1 or anti-CTLA-4 therapy, and approximately 40% of the dose-escalation patients had been treated with checkpoint inhibitors. Partial responses occurred in three dose-escalation patients: two with cutaneous melanoma and one with hepatocellular carcinoma. Peripheral TCRbeta sequencing aimed to test whether ivuxolimab altered TCR sequence diversity and caused clonal T-cell expansion. The paper describes the monotherapy dose-escalation part (N of about 50 patients) of the phase I trial of ivuxolimab.

The trial excluded patients who had a history of autoimmune disease or who were on systemic immunosuppression. Peripheral blood for TCR sequencing was collected from all dose cohorts at baseline, on cycle 4 day 1, and on cycle 7 day 1. Samples were obtained from an open-label, multicenter, first-in-human phase I dose-escalation trial of ivuxolimab. Adults with locally advanced or metastatic melanoma, renal cell carcinoma, hepatocellular carcinoma or head and neck squamous cell carcinoma were enrolled in the trial. Before TCR sequencing, CD4+ T cells and CD8+ T cells from peripheral blood were sorted into separate populations. CDR1 is given as SGHTA and CDR2 as FQGNSA, both from the germline V gene. Trimming removed 1 base from V and 0 bases from J, leaving 7 bases between the germline ends. The CDR3 spans 14 residues, from the cysteine through the phenylalanine. Only the CDR3 portion is preserved as DNA: 42 bases, with reading frame beginning at the first base.

Broader findings and caveats from the paper: At doses of 0.1 to 3.0 mg/kg, clonal expansion of both CD4+ and CD8+ T cells in blood was seen between baseline and week 6. In partial responders in the 0.1-3.0 mg/kg groups, normalized peripheral clonal expansion was found to be among the lowest, especially among CD8+ T cells. Low levels of normalized T-cell clonal expansion were also seen in some patients who did not respond. The antigen specificity of the clonally expanded peripheral T cells was not determined. After ivuxolimab, CD8+ T cells had more expanded clones than CD4+ T cells on average.

To sequence the TCRbeta CDR3 region, genomic DNA was isolated from the sorted cells. The immunoSEQ Assay was used for sequencing of TCRbeta CDR3 regions. TCRdb's version of the immuneACCESS table is confined to in-frame rearrangements and falls short of the full clone set. An unresolved V gene accounts for under half of the shortfall where checked; the remainder is of unknown origin. The sample contains under 70,000 clones, about 89% of them found a single time. Of the sample, around 0.99% falls within the top ten clones. Sequenced here: CD4+ or CD8+ T cells sorted from blood, sampled in a trial of the OX40 agonist ivuxolimab. This receptor was identified in an adult with an advanced solid tumor such as melanoma, head and neck, liver or kidney cancer. The V and J segments used are TRBV7-2 and TRBJ2-7; a tentative D match to TRBD1 spans 6 bases. The DNA reads TGTGCCAGCAGCTTAGGGACAGACTCCTACGAGCAGTACTTC. Its amino acids are CASSLGTDSYEQYF.